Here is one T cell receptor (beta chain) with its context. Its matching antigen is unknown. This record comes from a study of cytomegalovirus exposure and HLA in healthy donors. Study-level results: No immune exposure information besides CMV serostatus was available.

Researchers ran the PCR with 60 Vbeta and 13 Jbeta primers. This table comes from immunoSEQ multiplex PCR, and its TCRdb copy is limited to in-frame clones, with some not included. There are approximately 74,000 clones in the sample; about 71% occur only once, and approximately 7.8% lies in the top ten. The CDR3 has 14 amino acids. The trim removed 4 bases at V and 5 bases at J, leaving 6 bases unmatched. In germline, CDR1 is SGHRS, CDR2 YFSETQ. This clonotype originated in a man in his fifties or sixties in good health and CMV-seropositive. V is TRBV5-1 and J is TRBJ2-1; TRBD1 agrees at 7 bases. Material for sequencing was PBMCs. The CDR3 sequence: CASSRGGMDNEQFF. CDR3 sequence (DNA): TGCGCCAGCAGCCGAGGGGGCATGGACAATGAGCAGTTCTTC.